Given below is one TCR beta chain in context. The record originates from a study of blood T cell repertoires in COVID-19. Original processing methods: The authors estimated nucleated cell counts from reference gene primer amplification. TCRdb keeps only in-frame clones here, not all; method: immunoSEQ multiplex PCR. V, J and clone size reflect that table, while D and trimming were determined from the DNA. Here the sample spans 15,000 to 20,000 clones, around 82% being singletons. Germline V lookup: CDR1 LNHDA, CDR2 SQIVND (reference sequence). The CDR3 totals 16 residues. After removal of 4 bases from V and 2 bases from J, the junction contained 8 bases not matched to a gene.

The chain joins TRBV19 to TRBJ2-1, with 7 bases lining up with TRBD1. This sequence was found in a human donor in a cohort sampled during active COVID-19. Source material: peripheral blood. The CDR3 DNA is TGTGCCAGTAGTAGGATGGGACAGCCTACCTACAATGAGCAGTTCTTC. Translating gives CASSRMGQPTYNEQFF.